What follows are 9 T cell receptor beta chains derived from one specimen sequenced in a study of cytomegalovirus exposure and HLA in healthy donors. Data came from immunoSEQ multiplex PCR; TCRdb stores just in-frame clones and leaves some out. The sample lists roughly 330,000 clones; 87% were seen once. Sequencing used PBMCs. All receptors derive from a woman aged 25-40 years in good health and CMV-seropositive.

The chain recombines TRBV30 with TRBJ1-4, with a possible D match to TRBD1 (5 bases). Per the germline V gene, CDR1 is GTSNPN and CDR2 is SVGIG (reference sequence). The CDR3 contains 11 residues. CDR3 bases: TGTGTCGGGGGTGCGGTGGAAAAACTGTTTTTT. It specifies CVGGAVEKLFF.

CDR3 loop: CASSVQAGVSYEQYF. The CDR3 DNA reads TGTGCCAGCAGTGTCCAAGCGGGGGTCTCCTACGAGCAGTACTTC. V is TRBV6-4 and J is TRBJ2-7; the match to TRBD2 covers 8 bases. The germline V gene has CDR1 MRHNA and CDR2 SNTAGT. Germline trimming cut 4 bases from V and 0 bases from J; bases unmatched to any gene: 5. The CDR3 has 15 amino acids.

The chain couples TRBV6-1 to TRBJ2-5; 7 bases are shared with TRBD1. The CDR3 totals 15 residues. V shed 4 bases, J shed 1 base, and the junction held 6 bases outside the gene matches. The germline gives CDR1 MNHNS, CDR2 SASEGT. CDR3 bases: TGTGCCAGCAGTGTTATGACAGGGCCCCAAGAGACCCAGTACTTC. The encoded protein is CASSVMTGPQETQYF.

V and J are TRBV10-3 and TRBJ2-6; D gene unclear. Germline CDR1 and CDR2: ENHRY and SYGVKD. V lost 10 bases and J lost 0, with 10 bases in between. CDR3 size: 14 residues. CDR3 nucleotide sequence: TGTGCCAATCAGGATCACTCTGGGGCCAACGTCCTGACTTTC. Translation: CANQDHSGANVLTF.

CDR3 protein: CASSLGQLAKNIQYF. The CDR3 bases are TGCGCCAGCAGCTTGGGACAGCTAGCCAAAAACATTCAGTACTTC. The V gene is TRBV5-1, the J gene TRBJ2-4; D might be TRBD1 (5 bases). The CDR3 has 15 residues. Germline V gene data show CDR1 as SGHRS and CDR2 as YFSETQ. V was trimmed by 0 bases and J by 0 bases, leaving 7 bases between them. Based on the CDR3 plus reference TRBV5-1 and TRBJ2-4, the full variable domain is KAGVTQTPRYLIKTRGQQVTLSCSPISGHRSVSWYQQTPGQGLQFLFEYFSETQRNKGNFPGRFSGRQFSNSRSEMNVSTLELGDSALYLCASSLGQLAKNIQYFGAGTRLSVL.

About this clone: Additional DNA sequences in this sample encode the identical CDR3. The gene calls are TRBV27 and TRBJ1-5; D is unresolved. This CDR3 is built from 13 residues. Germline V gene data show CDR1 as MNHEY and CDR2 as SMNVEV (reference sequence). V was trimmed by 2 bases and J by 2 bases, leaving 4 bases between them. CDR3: CASSLQGNQPQHF. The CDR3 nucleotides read TGTGCCAGCAGTTTACAAGGCAATCAGCCCCAGCATTTT.

CDR3 sequence: CASRRGGGEYTF. For the CDR3, the DNA is TGTGCCAGCAGGCGTGGCGGGGGCGAATACACCTTC. The chain carries TRBV28 and TRBJ1-2, with D possibly matching TRBD1 (6 bases). This CDR3 is 12 amino acids long. Germline lookup yields CDR1 MDHEN and CDR2 SYDVKM. V was cut by 6 bases and J by 11 bases, with 16 bases left in between.

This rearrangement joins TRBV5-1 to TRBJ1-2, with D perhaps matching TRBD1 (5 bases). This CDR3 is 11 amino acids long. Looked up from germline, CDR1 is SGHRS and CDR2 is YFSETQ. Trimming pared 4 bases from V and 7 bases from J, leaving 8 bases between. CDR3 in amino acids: CASSTGSGYTF. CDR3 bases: TGCGCCAGCAGCACAGGTAGTGGCTACACCTTC.

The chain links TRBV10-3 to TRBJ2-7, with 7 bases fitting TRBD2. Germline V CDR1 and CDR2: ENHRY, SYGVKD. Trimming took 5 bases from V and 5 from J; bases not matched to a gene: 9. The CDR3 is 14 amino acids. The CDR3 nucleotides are TGTGCCATCAGTTCTCCGACTAGCCCGCACGAGCAGTACTTC. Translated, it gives CAISSPTSPHEQYF.